The rows below give T cell receptor beta chains drawn from one sample of a study of vaccination and CD4 T cells after COVID-19. In TCRdb, the PCR reads were re-called with MiXCR into one record per CDR3 protein. The repertoire holds over 7,500 distinct CDR3 sequences, around 68% seen once, with around 35% in the top ten. These receptors' targets are unknown. Sample: CD4+ T cells from blood, cultured in vitro. These TCRs come from a human donor who had recovered from COVID-19. Both conserved end residues are part of each CDR3. The D gene is left open where the match is weak. A clone size is listed for some rows: how often the clone was seen (once, few, many), or a class if it is expanded.

length | size | J | D | V | CDR3 | DNA
15 | . | TRBJ2-4 | TRBD2 | TRBV20-1 | CSARVGGGPKNIQYF | TGCAGTGCTAGAGTCGGGGGGGGTCCCAAAAACATTCAGTACTTC
12 | . | TRBJ2-7 | . | TRBV2 | CASSVQGGERYF | TGTGCCAGCAGTGTTCAGGGTGGCGAGCGGTACTTC
15 | . | TRBJ2-5 | TRBD2 | TRBV7-2 | CASSLVIGGQETQYF | TGTGCCAGCAGCCTCGTAATCGGGGGGCAAGAGACCCAGTACTTC
14 | . | TRBJ2-5 | TRBD2 | TRBV12-3/TRBV12-4 | CASSEDGTRDRVYF | TGTGCCAGCAGCGAAGACGGGACTAGGGACCGGGTGTACTTC
13 | . | TRBJ2-3 | . | TRBV10-1 | CASSGHLTDTQYF | TGCGCCAGCAGTGGACACCTCACAGATACGCAGTATTTT
15 | few | TRBJ2-7 | . | TRBV2 | CASGRRRTEDYEQYF | TGTGCCAGCGGGAGACGGAGGACAGAGGACTACGAGCAGTACTTC
13 | . | TRBJ1-1 | . | TRBV6-1 | CASSAHRATEAFF | TGTGCCAGCAGTGCCCACAGGGCGACTGAAGCTTTCTTT
14 | . | TRBJ2-5 | . | TRBV27 | CASSRPDGLETQYF | TGTGCCAGCAGTCGACCCGACGGGTTGGAGACCCAGTACTTC
14 | . | TRBJ2-3 | TRBD1 | TRBV20-1 | CSAPGQGGTDTQYF | TGCAGTGCTCCCGGACAGGGGGGAACAGATACGCAGTATTTT
14 | . | TRBJ1-6 | . | TRBV6-1 | CASSDSSRSSPLHF | TGTGCCAGCAGTGACAGCTCTCGTAGTTCACCCCTCCACTTT
16 | . | TRBJ2-2 | TRBD1 | TRBV20-1 | CSARDGQGAPVGELFF | TGCAGTGCTAGAGATGGACAGGGGGCGCCAGTCGGGGAGCTGTTTTTT
15 | . | TRBJ2-1 | . | TRBV20-1 | CSATLGGGIYNEQFF | TGCAGTGCTACCCTAGGAGGGGGGATTTACAATGAGCAGTTCTTC
16 | . | TRBJ2-2 | . | TRBV27 | CASSLEGGLGTGELFF | TGTGCCAGCAGTTTAGAGGGGGGGCTAGGAACCGGGGAGCTGTTTTTT
13 | . | TRBJ2-3 | TRBD2 | TRBV20-1 | CSARGGRADTQYF | TGCAGTGCTAGAGGTGGGAGGGCAGATACGCAGTATTTT
15 | . | TRBJ1-2 | TRBD1 | TRBV7-2 | CASSLPDRGQSGYTF | TGTGCCAGCAGCTTACCCGACAGGGGGCAGAGTGGCTACACCTTC
13 | . | TRBJ1-2 | . | TRBV11-3 | CASSLGQNYGYTF | TGTGCCAGCAGCTTAGGGCAGAACTATGGCTACACCTTC
16 | . | TRBJ1-3 | TRBD1 | TRBV6-5 | CASSYSGDSSGNTIYF | TGTGCCAGCAGTTACTCGGGGGACAGCTCTGGAAACACCATATATTTT
14 | . | TRBJ2-7 | . | TRBV2 | CATLNGQGGYEQYF | TGTGCCACACTAAATGGGCAGGGTGGTTACGAGCAGTACTTC
13 | . | TRBJ1-5 | . | TRBV2 | CASSAGLNQPQHF | TGTGCCAGCAGTGCAGGGTTGAATCAGCCCCAGCATTTT
15 | . | TRBJ1-3 | . | TRBV7-2 | CASSLGGGGGNTIYF | TGTGCCAGCAGCTTAGGGGGAGGGGGTGGAAACACCATATATTTT
15 | . | TRBJ2-7 | TRBD2 | TRBV7-9 | CASSYTAGDAYEQYF | TGTGCCAGCAGCTACACAGCGGGGGACGCCTACGAGCAGTACTTC
15 | . | TRBJ1-5 | TRBD1 | TRBV19 | CASSMGPGQNQPQHF | TGTGCCAGTAGTATGGGTCCGGGACAGAATCAGCCCCAGCATTTT
16 | . | TRBJ1-1 | TRBD1 | TRBV11-2 | CASSLALQGWGTEAFF | TGTGCCAGCAGCTTAGCACTACAGGGGTGGGGCACTGAAGCTTTCTTT
11 | few | TRBJ2-7 | . | TRBV30 | CAWSTEYEQYF | TGTGCCTGGAGCACGGAATACGAGCAGTACTTC
18 | . | TRBJ2-6 | . | TRBV20-1 | CSARDLEAVLSGANVLTF | TGCAGTGCTAGAGATCTGGAAGCGGTACTCTCTGGGGCCAACGTCCTGACTTTC
13 | . | TRBJ1-5 | . | TRBV6-5 | CASSWTGNQPQHF | TGTGCCAGCAGTTGGACAGGCAATCAGCCCCAGCATTTT
14 | . | TRBJ1-1 | TRBD1 | TRBV20-1 | CSARRDRASTEAFF | TGCAGTGCTAGAAGGGACAGGGCGAGCACTGAAGCTTTCTTT
17 | . | TRBJ1-1 | . | TRBV6-5 | CASSYINQGRGNTEAFF | TGTGCCAGCAGTTACATCAATCAGGGAAGAGGGAACACTGAAGCTTTCTTT
17 | . | TRBJ1-5 | . | TRBV7-9 | CASSLGGPVRGNQPQHF | TGTGCCAGCAGCTTAGGGGGGCCAGTGCGGGGCAATCAGCCCCAGCATTTT
17 | once | TRBJ1-5 | . | TRBV27 | CASSFIVPDGAAQPQHF | TGTGCCAGCAGTTTTATCGTACCGGACGGGGCGGCTCAGCCCCAGCATTTT
13 | . | TRBJ1-2 | . | TRBV6-1 | CATVSQADYGYTF | TGTGCCACCGTATCGCAGGCCGACTATGGCTACACCTTC
15 | . | TRBJ2-2 | . | TRBV11-2 | CASSLRVFGVGELFF | TGTGCCAGCAGCCTAAGGGTATTTGGGGTCGGGGAGCTGTTTTTT
14 | . | TRBJ2-7 | TRBD2 | TRBV7-9 | CASSFSGRANEQYF | TGTGCCAGCAGCTTTAGCGGGAGGGCCAACGAGCAGTACTTC
13 | . | TRBJ1-2 | . | TRBV3-1 | CASSQEQNYGYTF | TGTGCCAGCAGCCAAGAACAGAACTATGGCTACACCTTC
13 | . | TRBJ2-1 | TRBD2 | TRBV20-1 | CSAQGLVRDEQFF | TGCAGTGCCCAAGGACTAGTTCGGGATGAGCAGTTCTTC
14 | . | TRBJ1-5 | . | TRBV24-1 | CATSEARGGQPQHF | TGTGCCACCAGTGAGGCGCGGGGGGGTCAGCCCCAGCATTTT
13 | . | TRBJ1-2 | . | TRBV27 | CASRSDSTYGYTF | TGTGCCAGCAGATCCGACTCGACCTATGGCTACACCTTC
15 | . | TRBJ2-5 | . | TRBV20-1 | CSARPLGGPKETQYF | TGCAGTGCTAGGCCCCTGGGGGGCCCAAAAGAGACCCAGTACTTC
16 | . | TRBJ2-1 | TRBD2 | TRBV7-2 | CASSPSRTRGLNEQFF | TGTGCCAGCAGCCCGTCCCGGACTAGGGGCCTCAATGAGCAGTTCTTC
15 | . | TRBJ1-2 | . | TRBV20-1 | CSASMRARGGYGYTF | TGCAGTGCTAGTATGAGGGCAAGAGGCGGCTATGGCTACACCTTC
14 | few | TRBJ1-3 | . | TRBV20-1 | CSARPGGAGNTIYF | TGCAGTGCTCGCCCGGGGGGGGCTGGAAACACCATATATTTT
14 | once | TRBJ1-2 | TRBD1 | TRBV10-1 | CASSPGQGLDGYTF | TGCGCCAGCAGTCCGGGACAGGGGCTGGATGGCTACACCTTC
13 | . | TRBJ2-6 | . | TRBV19 | CASSIGGANVLTF | TGTGCCAGTAGTATAGGAGGGGCCAACGTCCTGACTTTC
15 | . | TRBJ2-7 | TRBD1 | TRBV6-1 | CASSVEDRSSYEQYF | TGTGCCAGCAGTGTGGAGGACAGGAGCTCCTACGAGCAGTACTTC
16 | . | TRBJ2-5 | . | TRBV20-1 | CSASEGRSGYQETQYF | TGCAGTGCTAGTGAGGGACGCAGCGGGTACCAAGAGACCCAGTACTTC
14 | . | TRBJ2-5 | TRBD2 | TRBV19 | CASSIMLAGETQYF | TGTGCCAGTAGTATAATGCTAGCGGGAGAGACCCAGTACTTC